Presented here are 8 T cell receptor beta chains from one specimen sequenced in a study of cytomegalovirus exposure and HLA in healthy donors. PCR involved 60 Vbeta and 13 Jbeta primers. Sequencing was performed with immunoSEQ multiplex PCR; in TCRdb, only in-frame clones are kept and a portion is missing. The table has around 130,000 clones, 50% to 75% seen once. Sequencing was done on a sample of PBMCs. The receptors here all came from a woman in her thirties or forties in good health and CMV-seropositive.

The chain recombines TRBV7-9 with TRBJ1-2, with D possibly TRBD1 on 5 matching bases. Trimming took off 3 bases at V and 0 bases at J, with 11 bases between the two ends. The CDR3 runs to 15 residues. CDR1 SEHNR and CDR2 FQNEAQ come from the germline V gene (reference sequence). CDR3: CASSFPSTANYGYTF. CDR3 nucleotides: TGTGCCAGCAGCTTTCCCTCGACAGCTAACTATGGCTACACCTTC.

J is TRBJ2-1 and V is TRBV19; 8 bases are a match to TRBD2. Germline CDR1 LNHDA, CDR2 SQIVND (reference sequence). V was pared by 0 bases and J by 9 bases, with 7 bases of the junction left unmatched. The CDR3 has 15 amino acids. The CDR3 bases are TGTGCCAGTAGTATAGATGCCAGCGGGGGTCGTGAGCAGTTCTTC. Translation gives CASSIDASGGREQFF.

V gene TRBV6-1 combines with J gene TRBJ1-1; D possibly corresponds to TRBD1 (6 bases). Germline-derived CDR1 and CDR2 are MNHNS and SASEGT. Trimming left V 8 bases short and J 11 bases short, with 15 bases between. This CDR3 is built from 11 residues. This CDR3 is CASLGVGGAFF. The CDR3 nucleotides are TGTGCCAGCCTTGGAGTAGGGGGTGCTTTCTTT.

The chain carries TRBV5-8 and TRBJ2-3, with TRBD1 matching 12 bases. Germline-derived CDR1 and CDR2 are SGHTS and YDEGEE. The CDR3 has 15 amino acids. After removal of 4 bases from V and 2 bases from J, the junction contained 2 bases not matched to a gene. Here the CDR3 reads CASSPGQGATDTQYF. The CDR3 nucleotides are TGTGCCAGCAGCCCGGGACAGGGGGCCACAGATACGCAGTATTTT. The variable domain in full, with the rest retrieved from reference TRBV5-8 and TRBJ2-3, is EAGVTQSPTHLIKTRGQQATLRCSPISGHTSVYWYQQALGLGLQFLLWYDEGEERNRGNFPPRFSGRQFPNYSSELNVNALELEDSALYLCASSPGQGATDTQYFGPGTRLTVL.

The gene calls are TRBV15 and TRBJ2-7; TRBD1 agrees at 8 bases. The CDR3 is 17 amino acids. The germline CDR1 and CDR2 sequences are LNHNV and YYDKDF (reference sequence). V shed 5 bases and J 2 bases; nucleotides not matched to a gene: 14. CDR3: CATSGGGSQGAAYEQYF. The CDR3 DNA is TGTGCCACCAGCGGGGGCGGTTCCCAGGGGGCCGCCTACGAGCAGTACTTC.

The chain is built from TRBV7-9 and TRBJ2-1; maybe TRBD2 (6 bases). The V gene's germline CDR1 is SEHNR and CDR2 FQNEAQ (reference sequence). This CDR3 comprises 15 residues. V dropped 2 bases and J dropped 2 bases, with 10 bases sitting between them. The chain's CDR3 is CASSLSGLPYNEQFF. The DNA of the CDR3 is TGTGCCAGCAGCTTATCTGGACTACCCTACAATGAGCAGTTCTTC.

This chain connects TRBV5-6 to TRBJ2-7; 9 positions agree with TRBD1. Germline CDR1 is SGHDT and CDR2 is YYEEEE. This CDR3 contains 14 residues. Trimming removed 5 bases from V and 3 bases from J; junction bases left unmatched: 6. CDR3 region: CASRYGTGRYEQYF. The CDR3 DNA follows: TGTGCCAGCAGGTATGGGACAGGGCGCTACGAGCAGTACTTC.

The V gene is TRBV27, the J gene TRBJ2-4, with a possible D match to TRBD2 (6 bases). V was trimmed by 4 bases and J by 8 bases, leaving 18 bases between them. The CDR3 totals 15 residues. Germline V CDR1 and CDR2: MNHEY, SMNVEV (reference sequence). The CDR3 loop reads CASSWGLGGGDIQYF. The DNA of the CDR3 is TGTGCCAGCAGTTGGGGACTTGGGGGTGGGGACATTCAGTACTTC.